Following are 9 T cell receptor beta chains from one sample sequenced in a study of blood T cell repertoires in COVID-19 (dated by TCRdb to 2020 to 2021). Libraries came from the immunoSEQ multiplex PCR assay. Not all clones reach the TCRdb copy of this immuneACCESS table, which keeps in-frame sequences only. Checked studies attribute under half of the gap to unresolved V genes and leave the rest unexplained. In this sample the table shows over 600,000 clones, 90% of which occur a single time. Together, the top ten hold roughly 0.25% of the sample. Material: peripheral blood. Receptors originate from a woman aged 18-30 years with acute or convalescent COVID-19.

Worth noting for this clone: Different DNA sequences within this sample yield the same CDR3. V usage is TRBV6-5 and J usage is TRBJ2-7; no clear D. Germline CDR1 is MNHEY and CDR2 is SVGAGI. The CDR3 totals 13 residues. V was clipped by 0 bases and J by 3 bases, with 6 bases between them. The CDR3 loop reads CASSYSRSYEQYF. CDR3 in DNA: TGTGCCAGCAGTTACTCGAGGAGCTACGAGCAGTACTTC.

This chain connects TRBV27 to TRBJ2-7; 9 nucleotides line up with TRBD1. CDR3 length equals 14 residues. V lost 5 bases, J lost 2 bases, and 4 bases stayed unmatched. The V gene's germline CDR1 is MNHEY and CDR2 SMNVEV (reference sequence). This chain's CDR3 is CASSGGTGTYEQYF. DNA for the CDR3: TGTGCCAGCAGTGGGGGGACAGGGACCTACGAGCAGTACTTC.

This sequence joins TRBV9 and TRBJ2-3; 7 nucleotides match TRBD1. The CDR3 length is 13 residues. The ends lost 0 bases at V and 5 bases at J; junction bases unmatched: 0. Germline-derived CDR1 and CDR2 are SGDLS and YYNGEE. CDR3 sequence: CASSVGTGDTQYF. CDR3 coding DNA: TGTGCCAGCAGCGTAGGGACAGGAGATACGCAGTATTTT.

As concerns this clone: The sample holds other DNA sequences that translate to the same CDR3. The chain couples TRBV7-9 to TRBJ2-7; D remains ambiguous. Germline V gene lookup returns CDR1 SEHNR and CDR2 FQNEAQ (reference sequence). CDR3 length: 11 residues. Deletions cut 5 bases from V and 3 bases from J, with 5 bases between. Here the CDR3 reads CASSQFYEQYF. CDR3 sequence (DNA): TGTGCCAGCAGCCAGTTCTACGAGCAGTACTTC.

The V call is TRBV7-9, the J call TRBJ1-2, with D unclear. The germline V gene has CDR1 SEHNR and CDR2 FQNEAQ (reference sequence). Trimming pared 7 bases from V and 6 bases from J, leaving 12 bases between. The CDR3 has 12 residues. This CDR3 is CASTPAGDGYTF. CDR3 sequence (DNA): TGTGCCAGCACCCCCGCCGGGGATGGCTACACCTTC.

The gene calls are TRBV2 and TRBJ1-6; a possible D gene is TRBD1 (5 bases). The CDR3 sequence is 14 residues long. Germline lookup yields CDR1 SNHLY and CDR2 FYNNEI. V was pared by 11 bases and J by 0 bases, with 11 bases between. The CDR3 DNA is TGTGCCTTCGAAGGGGCCTCCTATAATTCACCCCTCCACTTT. Translating gives CAFEGASYNSPLHF. Supplemented by reference TRBV2 and TRBJ1-6, the full variable domain reads EPEVTQTPSHQVTQMGQEVILRCVPISNHLYFYWYRQILGQKVEFLVSFYNNEISEKSEIFDDQFSVERPDGSNFTLKIRSTKLEDSAMYFCAFEGASYNSPLHFGNGTRLTVT.

The rearrangement uses TRBV6-6 and TRBJ1-5, with TRBD1 matching over 7 bases. With V trimmed by 4 bases and J by 15 bases, 9 bases remained unmatched. The CDR3 totals 12 residues. From germline, CDR1 is MNHNY and CDR2 SVGAGI (reference sequence). CDR3 in DNA: TGTGCCAGCAGTTTTATAGGGGGCGGACCGCATTTT. Protein product: CASSFIGGGPHF.

The CDR3 DNA reads TGCGCCAGCAGCTTGGACCTACAGGGAGTTCACTATGGCTACACCTTC. This sequence encodes CASSLDLQGVHYGYTF. This rearrangement joins TRBV5-1 to TRBJ1-2; the D gene is possibly TRBD1 (6 bases). V lost 0 bases to trimming and J lost 3 bases, with 15 bases between them. This CDR3 is built from 16 residues. Germline CDR1 is SGHRS and CDR2 is YFSETQ.

This clone showed up just a few times. The chain recombines TRBV12-3 or TRBV12-4 with TRBJ1-2; D not resolved. CDR3 length: 13 amino acids. V lost 3 bases, J lost 5 bases, and 10 bases lay in between. CDR3 residues: CASSLPRRYGYTF. The CDR3 nucleotides are TGTGCCAGCAGTTTGCCCCGGAGGTATGGCTACACCTTC.